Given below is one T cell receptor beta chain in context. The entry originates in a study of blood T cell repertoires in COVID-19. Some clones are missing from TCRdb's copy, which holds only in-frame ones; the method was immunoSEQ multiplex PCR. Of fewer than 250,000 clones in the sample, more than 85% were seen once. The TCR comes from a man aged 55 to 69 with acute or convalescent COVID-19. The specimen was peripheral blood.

CDR3 amino acids: CATSAGDTSRGEQFF. CDR3 nucleotides: TGTGCCACCAGCGCCGGGGACACCTCCCGGGGTGAGCAGTTCTTC. V and J are TRBV15 and TRBJ2-1, with a tentative D call TRBD1 (6 bases). This CDR3 region has 15 residues. Germline-derived CDR1 and CDR2 are LNHNV and YYDKDF (reference sequence). V was trimmed by 5 bases and J by 9 bases, leaving 20 bases between them.